This T cell receptor beta chain originates from a study of T cell responses to AZD1222 COVID-19 vaccine. About this clone: As yet, its antigen is unknown.

TCRdb's table, derived via immunoSEQ multiplex PCR, lists solely in-frame clones and lacks some. Of about 140,000 clones detected, around four fifths appear once; the ten largest clones hold approximately 4%. Study observations and caveats: A reported finding is that nearly half of spike-specific TCRs target unmutated variant regions.

The receptor was derived from an adult in good health. Sequenced material: peripheral blood, taken on day 0 of AZD1222 vaccination.

The chain's CDR3 is CASSLGRGSNTGELFF. CDR3 DNA: TGTGCCAGCAGCTTAGGGCGGGGGTCGAACACCGGGGAGCTGTTTTTT. This chain joins TRBV7-8 and TRBJ2-2; TRBD2 matches at 7 bases. Germline V lookup: CDR1 SGHVS, CDR2 FQNEAQ. This CDR3 spans 16 amino acids. J gave up 0 bases and V 1 base, and 2 bases lay outside the gene matches.